The 21 T cell receptor beta chains in this list originate from one sample, sequenced in a study of blood T cell repertoires in COVID-19. Only in-frame clones appear in the TCRdb table, and some are missing; sequencing was by immunoSEQ multiplex PCR. The table records under 300,000 clones, approximately 86% of them present only once. Sequencing used peripheral blood. The receptors were gathered from a woman in her 70s with COVID-19, enrolled during active disease.

This clone showed up just a few times. The CDR3 DNA reads TGTGCCAGCAGCAGATGGACGGGACAGGGATCCTACGAGCAGTACTTC. Protein: CASSRWTGQGSYEQYF. The chain links TRBV21-1 to TRBJ2-7; the table gives TRBD1 as D, unverified against the DNA. TRBV21-1 is assigned pseudogene status. This CDR3 has 16 residues.

This chain uses TRBV19 with TRBJ2-5, with TRBD2 identical over 9 bases. CDR3 length: 16 amino acids. CDR1 and CDR2 from the germline V gene are LNHDA and SQIVND (reference sequence). The junction had 8 bases not matched to a gene; V was cut back by 6 bases and J by 0 bases. The CDR3 nucleotides are TGTGCCAGTAGCTCTCGGAGCGGGGGGAACCAAGAGACCCAGTACTTC. It encodes CASSSRSGGNQETQYF.

The DNA for the CDR3 is TGTGCCAGCATAGGTCGGGGATATACCGGGGAGCTGTTTTTT. Residues: CASIGRGYTGELFF. V usage is TRBV5-6 and J usage is TRBJ2-2, with D perhaps matching TRBD2 (5 bases). The germline V and J ends were trimmed by 6 bases and 5 bases, with 14 bases remaining between them. The CDR3 runs to 14 residues. The germline gives CDR1 SGHDT, CDR2 YYEEEE.

V and J are TRBV28 and TRBJ1-1; 7 positions match TRBD1. V shed 3 bases and J 1 base; nucleotides not matched to a gene: 2. Germline values: CDR1 MDHEN, CDR2 SYDVKM. The CDR3 covers 14 residues. The CDR3 spells CASSFDRANTEAFF. The DNA of the CDR3 is TGTGCCAGCAGTTTCGACAGGGCGAACACTGAAGCTTTCTTT.

The rearrangement links TRBV5-6 to TRBJ2-7, with TRBD2 matching 15 bases. CDR1 and CDR2 (germline): SGHDT, YYEEEE. This CDR3 is 15 amino acids long. V gave up 4 bases and J gave up 7 bases; unmatched junction bases: 6. CDR3 DNA: TGTGCCAGCAGCCCCGGACTAGCGGGGGGGCTAGAGCAGTACTTC. Its protein is CASSPGLAGGLEQYF.

The V and J genes are TRBV5-1 and TRBJ2-6; D ambiguous. Trimming cost V 0 bases and J 2 bases, with 6 bases left between them. Germline CDR1 reads SGHRS; CDR2 reads YFSETQ. The CDR3 is made up of 15 amino acids. Written as DNA, the CDR3 is TGCGCCAGCAGCTTGGTGACTGCTGGGGCCAACGTCCTGACTTTC. It codes for CASSLVTAGANVLTF. Full variable domain (rest looked up from reference TRBV5-1 and TRBJ2-6): KAGVTQTPRYLIKTRGQQVTLSCSPISGHRSVSWYQQTPGQGLQFLFEYFSETQRNKGNFPGRFSGRQFSNSRSEMNVSTLELGDSALYLCASSLVTAGANVLTFGAGSRLTVL.

The chain has TRBV10-3 and TRBJ1-6, with D uncertain. The germline V and J ends were trimmed by 10 bases and 8 bases, with 18 bases remaining between them. Germline CDR1 reads ENHRY; CDR2 reads SYGVKD. This CDR3 is built from 14 residues. The DNA for the CDR3 is TGTGCCACAGGACTTCTTAATTTGGATTCACCCCTCCACTTT. It codes for CATGLLNLDSPLHF.

This clone appeared a single time. The gene calls are TRBV27 and TRBJ1-1, with a possible D match to TRBD1 (6 bases). Germline V CDR1 and CDR2: MNHEY, SMNVEV (reference sequence). The germline V and J ends were trimmed by 2 bases and 0 bases, with 13 bases remaining between them. This CDR3 has 16 residues. CDR3 sequence (DNA): TGTGCCAGCAGTTTAGTGGGGGACAACTTGAACACTGAAGCTTTCTTT. As protein: CASSLVGDNLNTEAFF.

The chain uses TRBV30 and TRBJ2-7; 7 nucleotides align to TRBD2. Germline values: CDR1 GTSNPN, CDR2 SVGIG (reference sequence). The junction had 5 bases not matched to a gene; V was cut back by 0 bases and J by 3 bases. CDR3 length: 14 residues. Here the CDR3 reads CAWSVGGSNYEQYF. In DNA form, the CDR3 reads TGTGCCTGGAGTGTGGGGGGGAGTAACTACGAGCAGTACTTC.

The chain couples TRBV5-1 to TRBJ1-1, with 8 bases identical to TRBD1. J was trimmed by 5 bases and V by 1 base; bases with no gene match: 7. The CDR3 extends over 15 amino acids. Germline CDR1 reads SGHRS; CDR2 reads YFSETQ. The CDR3 DNA reads as TGCGCCAGCAGCTTGTTGTCCAGGGGGCAAACTGAAGCTTTCTTT. It encodes CASSLLSRGQTEAFF. The variable domain in full, completed from reference TRBV5-1 and TRBJ1-1, reads KAGVTQTPRYLIKTRGQQVTLSCSPISGHRSVSWYQQTPGQGLQFLFEYFSETQRNKGNFPGRFSGRQFSNSRSEMNVSTLELGDSALYLCASSLLSRGQTEAFFGQGTRLTVV.

This clone was seen a few times. This chain joins TRBV12-5 and TRBJ2-4; TRBD1 aligns across 12 bases. The V and J ends lost 3 bases and 8 bases, in that order; junction bases with no gene match: 8. The germline CDR1 and CDR2 sequences are LGHNT and FRNRAP. CDR3 size: 16 residues. The CDR3 loop is CASGLVMGQGAHIQYF. Written as DNA, the CDR3 is TGTGCTAGTGGTTTAGTCATGGGACAGGGGGCGCACATTCAGTACTTC. Complete variable domain (other parts from reference TRBV12-5 and TRBJ2-4): DARVTQTPRHKVTEMGQEVTMRCQPILGHNTVFWYRQTMMQGLELLAYFRNRAPLDDSGMPKDRFSAEMPDATLATLKIQPSEPRDSAVYFCASGLVMGQGAHIQYFGAGTRLSVL.

This rearrangement joins TRBV7-8 to TRBJ2-2; D possibly corresponds to TRBD2 (6 bases). Trimming removed 3 bases at V and 6 bases at J, with 14 bases between. There are 15 residues in the CDR3. Germline assignment: CDR1 SGHVS and CDR2 FQNEAQ. The DNA of the CDR3 is TGTGCCAGCAGCTTGGCCAGGGAGGCTGCCGGGGAGCTGTTTTTT. It encodes CASSLAREAAGELFF.

In regard to this clone: Additional DNA sequences in this sample encode the identical CDR3. The chain combines TRBV28 with TRBJ1-5, with D unclear. V was pared by 6 bases and J by 1 base, with 10 bases between. From germline, CDR1 is MDHEN and CDR2 SYDVKM. The CDR3 consists of 14 residues. The CDR3 nucleotides are TGTGCCAGCAGCTCGGGTGGGAGCAATCAGCCCCAGCATTTT. Its translation: CASSSGGSNQPQHF.

The chain employs TRBV9 and TRBJ1-5; 10 bases are shared with TRBD1. The ends lost 3 bases at V and 2 bases at J; junction bases unmatched: 8. This CDR3 has 17 residues. The germline CDR1 and CDR2 sequences are SGDLS and YYNGEE. DNA of the CDR3: TGTGCCAGCAGCGCCGGGACAGGGGAAGGCGGCAATCAGCCCCAGCATTTT. Translated, it gives CASSAGTGEGGNQPQHF.

The rearrangement links TRBV11-3 to TRBJ2-7; a possible D gene is TRBD2 (6 bases). V shed 5 bases and J shed 6 bases, with 11 bases lying between them. The CDR3 covers 12 residues. CDR1 is SGHNT and CDR2 is YENEEA in the germline V gene. This CDR3 reads CASSTAGSEQYF. The CDR3 region has the DNA TGTGCCAGCAGCACCGCGGGGAGCGAGCAGTACTTC.

This chain joins TRBV7-3 and TRBJ2-3; 9 positions match TRBD2. Germline loops: CDR1 SGHTA, CDR2 FQGTGA. This CDR3 is 15 amino acids long. J lost 4 bases, V lost 4 bases, and 6 bases had no gene match. CDR3 coding DNA: TGTGCCAGCAGCTCGCCGGGACTAGCCCCAGATACGCAGTATTTT. Translated, it gives CASSSPGLAPDTQYF.

The chain joins TRBV30 to TRBJ1-5; TRBD1 aligns across 7 bases. Germline V CDR1 and CDR2: GTSNPN, SVGIG (reference sequence). CDR3 length equals 14 residues. V lost 0 bases to trimming and J lost 3 bases; unmatched junction nucleotides: 2. In DNA, the CDR3 is TGTGCCTGGAGTGTGACAGGGACCAATCAGCCCCAGCATTTT. Translated: CAWSVTGTNQPQHF. The whole variable domain, filled in from reference TRBV30 and TRBJ1-5, reads SQTIHQWPATLVQPVGSPLSLECTVEGTSNPNLYWYRQAAGRGLQLLFYSVGIGQISSEVPQNLSASRPQDRQFILSSKKLLLSDSGFYLCAWSVTGTNQPQHFGDGTRLSIL.

This clone was seen a handful of times. The chain combines TRBV29-1 with TRBJ1-2; TRBD1 is a possible D gene (5 bases). Germline loops: CDR1 SQVTM, CDR2 ANQGSEA. This CDR3 has 15 amino acids. V was clipped by 6 bases and J by 3 bases, with 20 bases between them. Here the CDR3 DNA reads TGCAGCGTCACGCCCCTGGGGCTGGTCGACTATGGCTACACCTTC. It encodes CSVTPLGLVDYGYTF.

The V and J genes are TRBV7-9 and TRBJ1-1; D ambiguous. CDR1 SEHNR and CDR2 FQNEAQ come from the germline V gene (reference sequence). Deletions cut 5 bases from V and 5 bases from J, with 6 bases between. CDR3 length: 11 residues. The CDR3 sequence: CASSPPTEAFF. CDR3 DNA: TGTGCCAGCAGCCCTCCGACTGAAGCTTTCTTT.

As regards this clone: A junction boundary mismatches the germline segment, possibly from a read error. V and J are TRBV19 and TRBJ1-1; no clear D gene. This CDR3 region has 11 residues. The V gene's germline CDR1 is LNHDA and CDR2 SQIVND (reference sequence). The CDR3: CASSIQWERTF. The CDR3 DNA follows: TGTGCCAGTAGTATTCAATGGGAAAGGACTTTT.

The chain is built from TRBV7-9 and TRBJ1-6; 8 bases line up with TRBD1. With 0 bases clipped from V and 7 bases from J, the junction kept 5 bases outside the gene matches. The CDR3 sequence is 16 residues long. CDR1 and CDR2 from the germline V gene are SEHNR and FQNEAQ (reference sequence). The CDR3 DNA is TGTGCCAGCAGCTTAGCCTGGACAGGGTCGAATTCACCCCTCCACTTT. Translating gives CASSLAWTGSNSPLHF.